These T cell receptor beta chains were read from a single sample in a study of spatial heterogeneity in lung cancer. TCRdb recomputed calls from the 5' RACE reads with MiXCR, one row per CDR3 protein. This table has 18,000 or so distinct CDR3 sequences, around 6.5% appearing once. The sequenced sample was lung tumor tissue, obtained at surgery. Source of these receptors: a female donor with early-stage non-small cell lung cancer. CDR3s include the opening cysteine and the closing phenylalanine or tryptophan. The order of the fields is V gene, clone size, D gene, J gene, CDR3 DNA, CDR3 protein. The D gene is left open where the match is weak. Expanded clones get a size class; other rows say once, few or many, or leave the size out.

>TRBV6-2/TRBV6-3|many|.|TRBJ2-7
TGTGCCAGCAGTTACCTGGCAGGGGGGTACGAGCAGTACTTC
CASSYLAGGYEQYF
>TRBV7-3|many|.|TRBJ2-2
TGTGCCAGCAGCTTAAGTTCCGGGGAGCTGTTTTTT
CASSLSSGELFF
>TRBV7-2|few|.|TRBJ1-1
TGTGCCAGCAGCTCAGGGACCGCCGGCCGGGACACTGAAGCTTTCTTT
CASSSGTAGRDTEAFF
>TRBV20-1|many|.|TRBJ2-1
TGCAGTGCTAGAAGTGGGGAAGACAATGAGCAGTTCTTC
CSARSGEDNEQFF
>TRBV20-1|many|.|TRBJ2-3
TGCAGTGCTAGACCCCCCCGGGATAGCACAGATACGCAGTATTTT
CSARPPRDSTDTQYF
>TRBV5-1|many|.|TRBJ2-1
TGCGCCAGCAGCTTGGTAACTACCCGTAACAATGAGCAGTTCTTC
CASSLVTTRNNEQFF
>TRBV20-1|.|.|TRBJ2-7
TGCAGTGCTAGAGATAAACAATGGGAGCAGTACTTC
CSARDKQWEQYF
>TRBV20-1|many|.|TRBJ2-7
TGCAGTGCTCCCCCCGGGTGGGGTAACGAGCAGTACTTC
CSAPPGWGNEQYF
>TRBV10-2|many|.|TRBJ2-2
TGCGCCAGCAGTTATTTGGACACCGGGGAGCTGTTTTTT
CASSYLDTGELFF
>TRBV27|many|TRBD2|TRBJ2-1
TGTGCCAGCAGTTTAAAAGGACTAGCGAACAATGAGCAGTTCTTC
CASSLKGLANNEQFF
>TRBV7-2|many|.|TRBJ2-7
TGTGCCAGCAGCTTAGTCTCAGGCCCGAGACCTTCCTACGAGCAGTACTTC
CASSLVSGPRPSYEQYF
>TRBV30|many|.|TRBJ1-1
TGTGCCTGGAGCCCGGGAGAGACTGAAGCTTTCTTT
CAWSPGETEAFF
>TRBV2|many|.|TRBJ2-3
TGTGCCAGCAGTGATATGGCTAGCACAGATACGCAGTATTTT
CASSDMASTDTQYF
>TRBV6-5|many|.|TRBJ2-2
TGTGCCAGCAGTTACGGGCCCACCGGGGAGCTGTTTTTT
CASSYGPTGELFF
>TRBV12-3/TRBV12-4|many|.|TRBJ1-6
TGTGCCAGCAGCCCGGGGGGTACTAGATCACCCCTCCACTTT
CASSPGGTRSPLHF
>TRBV28|medium-sized|.|TRBJ1-1
TGTGCCAGCAGTTTAACAGGGTACATGAACACTGAAGCTTTCTTT
CASSLTGYMNTEAFF
>TRBV4-1|many|.|TRBJ2-7
TGCGCCAGCAGCCACCGGGACGTCGGGGGCTACGAGCAGTACTTC
CASSHRDVGGYEQYF
>TRBV20-1|few|TRBD1|TRBJ1-1
TGCAGTGCGGTGACAGGGGGCCGTACTGAAGCTTTCTTT
CSAVTGGRTEAFF
>TRBV29-1|medium-sized|.|TRBJ2-7
TGCAGCGTGGCCGGCGGGGCCCACTACGAGCAGTACTTC
CSVAGGAHYEQYF
>TRBV30|many|TRBD2|TRBJ2-3
TGTGCCTGGAGTGTAGCTAGCGGGGCGGAGGGTACGCAGTATTTT
CAWSVASGAEGTQYF